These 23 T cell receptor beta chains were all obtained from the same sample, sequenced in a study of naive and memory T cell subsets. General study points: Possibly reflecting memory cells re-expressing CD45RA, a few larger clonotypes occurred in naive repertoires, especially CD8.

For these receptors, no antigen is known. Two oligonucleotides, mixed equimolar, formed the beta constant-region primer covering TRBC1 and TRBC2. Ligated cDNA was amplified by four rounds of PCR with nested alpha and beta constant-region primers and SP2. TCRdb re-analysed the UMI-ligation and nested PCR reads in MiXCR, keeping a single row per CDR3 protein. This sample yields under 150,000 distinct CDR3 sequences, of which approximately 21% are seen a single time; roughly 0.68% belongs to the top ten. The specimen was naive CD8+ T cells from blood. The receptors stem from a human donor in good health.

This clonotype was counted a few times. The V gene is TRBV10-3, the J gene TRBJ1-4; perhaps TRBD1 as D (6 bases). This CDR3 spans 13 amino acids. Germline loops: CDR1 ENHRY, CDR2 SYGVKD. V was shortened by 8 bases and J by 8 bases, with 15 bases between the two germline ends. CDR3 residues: CAISGPGQEKLFF. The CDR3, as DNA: TGTGCCATCTCAGGGCCGGGACAAGAAAAACTGTTTTTT.

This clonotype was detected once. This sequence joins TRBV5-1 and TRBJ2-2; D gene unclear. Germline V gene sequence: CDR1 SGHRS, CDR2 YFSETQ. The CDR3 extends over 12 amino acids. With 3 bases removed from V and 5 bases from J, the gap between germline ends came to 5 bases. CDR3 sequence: CASSSQTGELFF. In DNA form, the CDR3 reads TGCGCCAGCAGCTCCCAAACCGGGGAGCTGTTTTTT.

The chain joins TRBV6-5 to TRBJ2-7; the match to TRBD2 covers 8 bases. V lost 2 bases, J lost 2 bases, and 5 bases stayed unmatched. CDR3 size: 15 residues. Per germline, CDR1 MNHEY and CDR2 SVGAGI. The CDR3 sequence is CASSYGQRETYEQYF. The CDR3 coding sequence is TGTGCCAGCAGTTACGGTCAGCGGGAGACCTACGAGCAGTACTTC.

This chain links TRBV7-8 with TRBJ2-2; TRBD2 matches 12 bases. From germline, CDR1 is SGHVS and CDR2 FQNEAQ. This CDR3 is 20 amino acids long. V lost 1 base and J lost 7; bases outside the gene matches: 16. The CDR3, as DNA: TGTGCCAGCAGCTTAGGGCTAGCGGGAGGGCCTGTCCCGGGGGTCGGGGAGCTGTTTTTT. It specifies CASSLGLAGGPVPGVGELFF.

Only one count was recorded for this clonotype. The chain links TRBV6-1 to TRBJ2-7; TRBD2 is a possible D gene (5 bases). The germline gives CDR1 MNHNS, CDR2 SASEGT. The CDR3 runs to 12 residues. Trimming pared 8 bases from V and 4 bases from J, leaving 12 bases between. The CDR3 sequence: CASHLSGYEQYF. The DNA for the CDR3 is TGTGCCAGCCACCTCAGCGGATACGAGCAGTACTTC.

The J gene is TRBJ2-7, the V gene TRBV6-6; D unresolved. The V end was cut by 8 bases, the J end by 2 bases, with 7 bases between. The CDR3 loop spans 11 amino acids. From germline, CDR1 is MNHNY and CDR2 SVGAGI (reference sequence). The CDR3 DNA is TGTGCCAGCCAACAGACCTACGAGCAGTACTTC. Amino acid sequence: CASQQTYEQYF.

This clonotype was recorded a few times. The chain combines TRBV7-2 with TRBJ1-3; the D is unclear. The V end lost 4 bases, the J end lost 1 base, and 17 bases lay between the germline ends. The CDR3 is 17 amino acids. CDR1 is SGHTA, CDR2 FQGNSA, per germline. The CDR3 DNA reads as TGTGCCAGCAGCTCCGATGATCTGAGGGTATCTGGAAACACCATATATTTT. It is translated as CASSSDDLRVSGNTIYF. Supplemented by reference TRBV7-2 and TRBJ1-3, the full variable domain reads GAGVSQSPSNKVTEKGKDVELRCDPISGHTALYWYRQSLGQGLEFLIYFQGNSAPDKSGLPSDRFSAERTGGSVSTLTIQRTQQEDSAVYLCASSSDDLRVSGNTIYFGEGSWLTVV.

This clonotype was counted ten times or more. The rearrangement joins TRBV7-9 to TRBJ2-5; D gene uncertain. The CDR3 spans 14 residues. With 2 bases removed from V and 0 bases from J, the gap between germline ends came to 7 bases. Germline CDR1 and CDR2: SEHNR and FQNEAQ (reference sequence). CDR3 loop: CASSLKGYQETQYF. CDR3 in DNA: TGTGCCAGCAGCTTAAAGGGCTACCAAGAGACCCAGTACTTC.

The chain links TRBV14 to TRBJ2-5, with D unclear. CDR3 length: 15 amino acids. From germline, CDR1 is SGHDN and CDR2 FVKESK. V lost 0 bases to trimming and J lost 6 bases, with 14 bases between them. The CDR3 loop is CASSQDLGPFQTQYF. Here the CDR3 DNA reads TGTGCCAGCAGCCAAGATCTTGGACCCTTCCAGACCCAGTACTTC. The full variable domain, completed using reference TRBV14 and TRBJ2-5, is EAGVTQFPSHSVIEKGQTVTLRCDPISGHDNLYWYRRVMGKEIKFLLHFVKESKQDESGMPNNRFLAERTGGTYSTLKVQPAELEDSGVYFCASSQDLGPFQTQYFGPGTRLLVL.

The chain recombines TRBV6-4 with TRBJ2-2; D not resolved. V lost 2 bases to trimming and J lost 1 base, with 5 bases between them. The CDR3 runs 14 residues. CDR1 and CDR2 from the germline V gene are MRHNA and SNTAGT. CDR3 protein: CASSDGRNTGELFF. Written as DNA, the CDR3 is TGTGCCAGCAGTGACGGGCGGAACACCGGGGAGCTGTTTTTT.

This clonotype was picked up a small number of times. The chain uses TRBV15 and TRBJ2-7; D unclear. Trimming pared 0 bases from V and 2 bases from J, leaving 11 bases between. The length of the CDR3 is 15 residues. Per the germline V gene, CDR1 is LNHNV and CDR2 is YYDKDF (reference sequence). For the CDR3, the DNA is TGTGCCACCAGCAGAGATCAGGATGCTACCTACGAGCAGTACTTC. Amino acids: CATSRDQDATYEQYF.

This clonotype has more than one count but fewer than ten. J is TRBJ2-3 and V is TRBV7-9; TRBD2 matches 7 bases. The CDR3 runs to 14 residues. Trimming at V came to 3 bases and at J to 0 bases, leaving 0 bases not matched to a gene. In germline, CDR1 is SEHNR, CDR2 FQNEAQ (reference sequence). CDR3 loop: CASSFSGSTDTQYF. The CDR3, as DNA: TGTGCCAGCAGCTTTAGCGGGAGCACAGATACGCAGTATTTT.

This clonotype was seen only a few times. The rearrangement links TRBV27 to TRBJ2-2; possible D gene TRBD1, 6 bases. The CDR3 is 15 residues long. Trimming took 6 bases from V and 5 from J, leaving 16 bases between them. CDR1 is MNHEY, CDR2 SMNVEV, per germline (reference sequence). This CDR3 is CASRTTGTGTGELFF. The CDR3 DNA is TGTGCCAGCAGAACCACAGGGACGGGTACCGGGGAGCTGTTTTTT.

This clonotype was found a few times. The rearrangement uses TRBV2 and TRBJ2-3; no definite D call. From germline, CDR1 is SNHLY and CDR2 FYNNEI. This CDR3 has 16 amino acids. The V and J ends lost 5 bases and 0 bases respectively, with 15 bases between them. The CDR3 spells CASSSNSHGSTDTQYF. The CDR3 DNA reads TGTGCCAGCAGTTCCAACTCCCACGGTAGCACAGATACGCAGTATTTT.

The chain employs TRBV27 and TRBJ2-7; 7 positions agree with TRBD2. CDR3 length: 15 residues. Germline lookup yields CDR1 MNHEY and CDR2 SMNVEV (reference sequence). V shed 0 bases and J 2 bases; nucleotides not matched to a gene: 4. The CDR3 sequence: CASSLSSGIPYEQYF. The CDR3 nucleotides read TGTGCCAGCAGTTTATCAAGCGGGATCCCCTACGAGCAGTACTTC.

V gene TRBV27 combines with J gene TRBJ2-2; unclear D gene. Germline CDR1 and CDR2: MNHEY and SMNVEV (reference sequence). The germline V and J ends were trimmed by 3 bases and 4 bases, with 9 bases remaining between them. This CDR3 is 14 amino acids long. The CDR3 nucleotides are TGTGCCAGCAGTTTGGCGGATGGCACCGGGGAGCTGTTTTTT. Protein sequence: CASSLADGTGELFF.

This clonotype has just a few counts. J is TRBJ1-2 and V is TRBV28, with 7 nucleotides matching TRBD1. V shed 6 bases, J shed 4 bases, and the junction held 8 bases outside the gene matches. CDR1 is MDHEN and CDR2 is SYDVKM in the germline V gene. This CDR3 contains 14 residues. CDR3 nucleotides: TGTGCCAGCAGCAGCACAGGGGATGCCTATGGCTACACCTTC. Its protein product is CASSSTGDAYGYTF.

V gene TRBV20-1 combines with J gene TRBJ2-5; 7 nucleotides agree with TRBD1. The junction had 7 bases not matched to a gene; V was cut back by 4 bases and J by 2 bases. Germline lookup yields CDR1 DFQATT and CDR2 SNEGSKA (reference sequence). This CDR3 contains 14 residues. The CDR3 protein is CSAKGTDVQETQYF. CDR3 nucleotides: TGCAGTGCTAAGGGGACAGACGTACAAGAGACCCAGTACTTC.

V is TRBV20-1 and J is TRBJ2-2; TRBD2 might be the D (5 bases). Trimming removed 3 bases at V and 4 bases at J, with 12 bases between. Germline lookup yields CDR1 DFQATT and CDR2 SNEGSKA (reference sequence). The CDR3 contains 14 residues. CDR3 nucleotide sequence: TGCAGTGCTAGTGACACTAGATTCACCGGGGAGCTGTTTTTT. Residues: CSASDTRFTGELFF.

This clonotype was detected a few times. CDR3 sequence: CASNSGYQGLHEQYF. CDR3 DNA sequence: TGTGCCAGCAATTCAGGGTATCAGGGCCTCCACGAGCAGTACTTC. This chain uses TRBV28 with TRBJ2-7; perhaps TRBD1 as D (5 bases). The CDR3 totals 15 residues. V was pared by 7 bases and J by 5 bases, with 21 bases between. CDR1 is MDHEN, CDR2 SYDVKM, per germline.

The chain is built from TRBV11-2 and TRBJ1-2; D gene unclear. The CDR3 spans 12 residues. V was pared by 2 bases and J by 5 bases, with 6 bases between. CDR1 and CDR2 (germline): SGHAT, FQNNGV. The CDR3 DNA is TGTGCCAGCAGCTTACTCGCGTATGGCTACACCTTC. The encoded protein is CASSLLAYGYTF. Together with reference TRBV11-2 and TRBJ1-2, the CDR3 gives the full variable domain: EAGVAQSPRYKIIEKRQSVAFWCNPISGHATLYWYQQILGQGPKLLIQFQNNGVVDDSQLPKDRFSAERLKGVDSTLKIQPAKLEDSAVYLCASSLLAYGYTFGSGTRLTVV.

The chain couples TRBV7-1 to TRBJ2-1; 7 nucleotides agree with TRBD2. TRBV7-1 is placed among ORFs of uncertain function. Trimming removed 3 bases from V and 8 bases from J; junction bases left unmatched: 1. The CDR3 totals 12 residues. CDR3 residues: CASSSTSHEQFF. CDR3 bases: TGTGCCAGCAGCTCGACTAGCCATGAGCAGTTCTTC.

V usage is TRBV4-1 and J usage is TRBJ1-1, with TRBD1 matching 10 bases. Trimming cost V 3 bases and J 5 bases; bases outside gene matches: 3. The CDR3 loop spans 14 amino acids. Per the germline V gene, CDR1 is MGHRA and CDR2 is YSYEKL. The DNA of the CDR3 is TGCGCCAGCAGCCAGGACAGGGGGGGAACTGAAGCTTTCTTT. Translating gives CASSQDRGGTEAFF.